The present T cell receptor beta chain was sequenced within a study of glioma-infiltrating T cells. Points from the study as a whole: Very few CDR3 sequences were shared between tissue and blood. Tissue-blood divergence was below expectation in non-neoplastic patients, above in gliomas.

Only a few counts were recorded for this clonotype. The antigen is undetermined. TCR alpha and beta CDR3 regions were amplified from RNA using iRepertoire nested multiplex PCR. TCRdb re-derived calls from the multiplex PCR reads in MiXCR, one entry per CDR3 protein. The table lists under 150,000 distinct CDR3 sequences, about 25% of them singletons, with around a quarter in the top ten. The CDR3 spans 16 residues. Losses at the gene ends were 4 bases for V and 6 bases for J; bases not matched to a gene: 8. Germline V gene sequence: CDR1 MNHNS, CDR2 SASEGT. The receptor was derived from a human donor with low-grade glioma or glioblastoma, undergoing nonglioma brain surgery, or in good health (not recorded which). V gene TRBV6-1 combines with J gene TRBJ2-4; 11 bases map to TRBD1. The sample was glioma tissue, nonneoplastic brain tissue, or PBMCs (not recorded which). CDR3 sequence reads: CASSARGTGGSNIQYF. DNA for the CDR3: TGTGCCAGCAGTGCCCGTGGGACAGGGGGTTCAAACATTCAGTACTTC.